The subject of this entry is one T cell receptor (beta chain). Antigen unknown. Researchers ran the PCR with 60 Vbeta and 13 Jbeta primers. Profiled with immunoSEQ multiplex PCR; TCRdb holds only in-frame clones, not every one. The data hold 85,000 to 100,000 clones, with 64% observed a single time. Donors likely had unrecorded immune exposures despite being nominally healthy when sampled. These data come from a study of cytomegalovirus exposure and HLA in healthy donors. The overall study: Earlier work reported around 110 million unique TCR beta sequences from about 190 million T cells. Overall study findings and caveats: Previously analyzed data showed that most TCR beta V segments were productive at a frequency of about 87% or about 30%. Most TCRs appeared rarely, but some public TCRs recurred in many donors.

The CDR3 totals 10 residues. Germline values: CDR1 DFQATT, CDR2 SNEGSKA (reference sequence). Deletions cut 4 bases from V and 12 bases from J, with 10 bases between. Sequencing was performed on PBMCs. The chain recombines TRBV20-1 with TRBJ2-1, with a weak D call TRBD2 (5 bases). The TCR sequence derives from a man in his sixties in good health and CMV-seronegative. The chain's CDR3 is CSAKEVAQFF. As DNA, the CDR3 is TGCAGTGCTAAGGAGGTGGCGCAGTTCTTC.